Included here is one TCR beta chain sequence, with context. The clone's antigen remains unknown. No base-level quality is on record; no much larger clone is a single base apart. The data were taken from a study of early T cells in non-severe SARS-CoV-2 infection listed by TCRdb under 2021. At the level of the whole study: Because TCR sequencing was done on bulk RNA from unsorted whole blood, the alpha and beta chains could not be paired.

From cysteine to phenylalanine, the CDR3 is 16 amino acids long. Just CDR3 DNA is preserved here, 48 bases in frame from base 1. V is cut back by 5 bases and J by 6 bases, with 5 bases in the junction unmatched. Per the germline V gene (reference sequence), SGHAT is the CDR1 and FQDESV is the CDR2. Results and caveats for the whole study, not just this receptor: Matching against VDJdb was skewed toward anti-spike CD8 responses, likely underestimated virus-specific expansions, and missed private and CD4 specificities.

The library was prepared using 5' RACE. Sequencing relied on a NextSeq 500. Unique molecular identifiers were attached to individual cDNA molecules in the TCR library protocol so that sequencing error and PCR bias could be corrected. Sequencing covered both TCR alpha and beta chains, and within each sample the abundances of alpha and beta sequences were tightly co-correlated. For the original study's pipeline: V gene, J gene and CDR3 annotation of TCR sequences was performed with Decombinator V4. TCRs were defined as expanded if a significant change between any two time points was detected under a Poisson model with p below 0.0001. Abundances of TCRs were expressed as counts per million after normalisation to the total number of TCRs sequenced in each sample. MAIT TCRs were defined by TRAV1-2 paired with TRAJ12, TRAJ20 or TRAJ33, and iNKT TCRs by TRAV10 paired with TRAJ18. VDJdb, accessed 1 November 2021, was searched for CMV, EBV and SARS-CoV-2 annotated TCRs, excluding TCRs annotated for multiple antigens. Through fastp at Q25 and MiXCR, TCRdb rebuilt clones from the public reads, retaining in-frame beta chains. Rows are combined by CDR3 protein, so each entry shows the most common genes and DNA. The V and J calls come from TCRdb's annotation, not from the publication. The sample table holds more than 60,000 distinct CDR3 sequences, of which 13% were seen once. Together, the top ten hold 7.5% to 9% of the sample.

Set within a cohort of healthcare workers in London, UK, this nested case-control study involved weekly PCR testing of nasopharyngeal swabs along with blood sampling. Healthcare workers were recruited between 23 and 31 March 2020, during the week of the UK lockdown, and were followed weekly for up to about 15 weeks. The V and J genes are TRBV11-1 and TRBJ2-2; a stretch of 14 junction bases matches TRBD2. Input material: whole blood. The receptor comes from an adult who was a healthcare worker with PCR-confirmed SARS-CoV-2 infection or an uninfected control (not recorded which). The CDR3 amino acid sequence is: CASSGTSGSPAGELFF. The nucleotide sequence is TGTGCCAGCAGCGGGACTAGCGGGAGTCCGGCCGGGGAGCTGTTTTTT.